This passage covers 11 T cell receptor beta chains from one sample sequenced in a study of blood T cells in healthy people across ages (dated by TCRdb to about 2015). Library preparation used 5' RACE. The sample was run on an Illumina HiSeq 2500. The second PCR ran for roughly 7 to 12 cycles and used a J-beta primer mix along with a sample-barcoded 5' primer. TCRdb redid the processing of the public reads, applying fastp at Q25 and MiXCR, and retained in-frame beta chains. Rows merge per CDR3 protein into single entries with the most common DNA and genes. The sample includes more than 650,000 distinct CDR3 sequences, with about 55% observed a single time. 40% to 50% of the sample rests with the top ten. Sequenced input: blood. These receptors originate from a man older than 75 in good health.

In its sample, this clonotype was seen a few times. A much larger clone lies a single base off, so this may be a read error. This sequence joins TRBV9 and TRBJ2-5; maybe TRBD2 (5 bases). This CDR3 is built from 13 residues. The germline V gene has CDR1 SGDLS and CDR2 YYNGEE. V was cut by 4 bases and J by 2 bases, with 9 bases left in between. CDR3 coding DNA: TGTGCCAGCAGCCTCCGGGATCAAGAGACCCAGTACTTC. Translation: CASSLRDQETQYF. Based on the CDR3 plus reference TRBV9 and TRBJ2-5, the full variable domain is DSGVTQTPKHLITATGQRVTLRCSPRSGDLSVYWYQQSLDQGLQFLIQYYNGEERAKGNILERFSAQQFPDLHSELNLSSLELGDSALYFCASSLRDQETQYFGPGTRLLVL.

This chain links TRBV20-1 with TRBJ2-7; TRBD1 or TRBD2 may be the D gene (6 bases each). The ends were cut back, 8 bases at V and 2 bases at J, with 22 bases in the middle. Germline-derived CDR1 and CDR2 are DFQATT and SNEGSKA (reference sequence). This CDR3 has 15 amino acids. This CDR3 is CSSFEQGLWAYEQYF. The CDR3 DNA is TGCAGTTCCTTCGAACAGGGACTCTGGGCCTACGAGCAGTACTTC.

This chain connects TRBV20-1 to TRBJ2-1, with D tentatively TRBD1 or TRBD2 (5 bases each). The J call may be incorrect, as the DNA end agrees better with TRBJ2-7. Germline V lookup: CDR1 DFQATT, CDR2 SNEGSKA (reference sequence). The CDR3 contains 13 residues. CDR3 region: CSARASGRWEQYF. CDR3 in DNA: TGCAGTGCTAGGGCCTCGGGGCGTTGGGAGCAGTACTTC.

The CDR3 coding sequence is TGTGCCAGCAGTGAAGCGGCAGCCTCCTACGAGCAGTACTTC. Protein sequence: CASSEAAASYEQYF. This chain joins TRBV6-1 and TRBJ2-7; D uncertain. Germline CDR1 reads MNHNS; CDR2 reads SASEGT. Trimming pared 0 bases from V and 0 bases from J, leaving 6 bases between. The CDR3 is 14 residues long.

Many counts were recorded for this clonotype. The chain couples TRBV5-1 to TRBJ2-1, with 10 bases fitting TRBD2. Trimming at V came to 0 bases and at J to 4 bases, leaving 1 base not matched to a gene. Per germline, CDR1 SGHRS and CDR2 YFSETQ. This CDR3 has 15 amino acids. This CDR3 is CASSLGTSGYNEQFF. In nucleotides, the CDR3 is TGCGCCAGCAGCTTGGGGACTAGCGGTTACAATGAGCAGTTCTTC.

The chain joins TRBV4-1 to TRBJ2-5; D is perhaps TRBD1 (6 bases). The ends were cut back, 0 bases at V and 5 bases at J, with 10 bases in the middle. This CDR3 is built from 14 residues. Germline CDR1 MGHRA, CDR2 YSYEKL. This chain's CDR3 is CASSQDNRVETQYF. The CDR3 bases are TGCGCCAGCAGCCAAGATAACAGGGTGGAGACCCAGTACTTC.

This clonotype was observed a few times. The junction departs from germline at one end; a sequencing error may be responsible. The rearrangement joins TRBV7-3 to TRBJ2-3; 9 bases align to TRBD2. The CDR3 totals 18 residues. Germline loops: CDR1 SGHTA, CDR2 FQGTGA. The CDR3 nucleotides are TGTGCCAGCAGCTTAAGGTTTAGCGGGAGTTTCGGCACGGATACGCAGTATTTT. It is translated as CASSLRFSGSFGTDTQYF.

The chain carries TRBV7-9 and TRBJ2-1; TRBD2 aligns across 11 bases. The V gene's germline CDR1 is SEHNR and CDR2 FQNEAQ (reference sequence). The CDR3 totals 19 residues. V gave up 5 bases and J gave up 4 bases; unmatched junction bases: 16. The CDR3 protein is CASSMLPTGTSGVYNEQFF. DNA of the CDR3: TGTGCCAGCAGCATGTTACCCACCGGGACTAGCGGAGTGTACAATGAGCAGTTCTTC.

The chain's CDR3 is CSARDPTTGSGEQFF. The CDR3 nucleotides read TGCAGTGCTAGAGACCCAACGACAGGGTCAGGCGAGCAGTTCTTC. The chain recombines TRBV20-1 with TRBJ2-1, with 7 bases lining up with TRBD1. CDR3 size: 15 residues. Germline trimming cut 0 bases from V and 10 bases from J; bases unmatched to any gene: 12. Germline V lookup: CDR1 DFQATT, CDR2 SNEGSKA (reference sequence).

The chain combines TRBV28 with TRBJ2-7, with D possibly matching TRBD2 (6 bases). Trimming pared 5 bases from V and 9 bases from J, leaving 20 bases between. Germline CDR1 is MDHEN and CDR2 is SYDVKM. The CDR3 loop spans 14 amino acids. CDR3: CASSPGLPLLVQYF. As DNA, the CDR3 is TGTGCCAGCAGTCCGGGACTGCCCCTTCTGGTGCAGTACTTC.

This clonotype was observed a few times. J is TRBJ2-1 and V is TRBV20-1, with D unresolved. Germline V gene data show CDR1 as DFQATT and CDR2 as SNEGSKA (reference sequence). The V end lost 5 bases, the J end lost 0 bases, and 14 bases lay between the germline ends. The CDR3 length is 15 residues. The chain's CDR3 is CSAPRFTSSYNEQFF. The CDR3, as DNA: TGCAGTGCTCCGCGGTTCACCAGCTCCTACAATGAGCAGTTCTTC.